This T cell receptor beta chain was sequenced during a study of T cell responses to AZD1222 COVID-19 vaccine. Study-level results: Regions 160-218 and 743-854 dominated among vaccine-associated CD4 TCRs spanning spike. Donors were mostly white British, more females; clonal diversity possibly underestimated. Among spike-specific TCRs, nearly half reportedly target unmutated variant regions. Recipients of AZD1222 seropositive at baseline numbered only 5 or 6.

Produced via immunoSEQ multiplex PCR; TCRdb's table is partial and in-frame only. The sample comprises 72,000 or so clones, roughly 87% of which are singletons, and roughly 28% rests with the top ten. As to this clone: The antigen remains undetermined.

Germline CDR1 is SGHRS and CDR2 is YFSETQ. The ends were cut back, 0 bases at V and 1 base at J, with 5 bases in the middle. This CDR3 comprises 13 residues. Specimen: peripheral blood, collected 28 days after the second AZD1222 dose. V gene TRBV5-1 combines with J gene TRBJ2-7, with D hard to call. The sequence was obtained from an adult who received the AZD1222 COVID-19 vaccine. The CDR3 region is CASSLDGSYEQYF. The CDR3 DNA follows: TGCGCCAGCAGCTTGGACGGATCCTACGAGCAGTACTTC. The full variable domain, completed using reference TRBV5-1 and TRBJ2-7, is KAGVTQTPRYLIKTRGQQVTLSCSPISGHRSVSWYQQTPGQGLQFLFEYFSETQRNKGNFPGRFSGRQFSNSRSEMNVSTLELGDSALYLCASSLDGSYEQYFGPGTRLTVT.